This record looks at one TCR beta chain sequence and its context. Its antigen remains unidentified. TCRdb keeps only in-frame clones here, not all; method: immunoSEQ multiplex PCR. The data show 150,000 to 200,000 clones, with roughly 92% seen just once and 3.6% held by the top ten. The CDR3 is made up of 16 amino acids. CDR1 MNHNS and CDR2 SASEGT come from the germline V gene. The trim removed 3 bases at V and 1 base at J, leaving 6 bases unmatched. The sample comes from a study of T cell responses to AZD1222 COVID-19 vaccine. Study results and caveats: Close to half of all spike-specific TCRs reportedly target regions of the variants that are unmutated.

The sample consisted of peripheral blood, taken 28 days after the second dose of the MenACWY control vaccine. This chain joins TRBV6-1 and TRBJ2-1; the match to TRBD2 covers 7 bases. This TCR was recovered from an adult who received the MenACWY meningococcal vaccine as a control. CDR3 in DNA: TGTGCCAGCAGTGATAAAGGGCGGGAGTCCTACAATGAGCAGTTCTTC. Protein product: CASSDKGRESYNEQFF.